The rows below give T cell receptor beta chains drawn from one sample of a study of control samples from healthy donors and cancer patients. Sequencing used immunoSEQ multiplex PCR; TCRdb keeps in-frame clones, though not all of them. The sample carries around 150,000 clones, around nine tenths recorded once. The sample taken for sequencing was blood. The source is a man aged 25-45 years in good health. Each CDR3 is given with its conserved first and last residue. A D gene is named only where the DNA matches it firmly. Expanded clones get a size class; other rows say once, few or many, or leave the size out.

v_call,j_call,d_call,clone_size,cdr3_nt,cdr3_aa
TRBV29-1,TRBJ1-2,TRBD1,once,TGCAGCGTTGAATGGGGAGGGGGCGGAAAAGGCTACACCTTC,CSVEWGGGGKGYTF
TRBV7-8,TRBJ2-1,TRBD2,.,TGTGCCAGCAGCTCACGAGCGGGGGTGAACAATGAGCAGTTCTTC,CASSSRAGVNNEQFF
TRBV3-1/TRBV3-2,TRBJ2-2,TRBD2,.,TGTGCCAGCAGCCAAGGGTGGACGGGGGGGCGGACCGGGGAGCTGTTTTTT,CASSQGWTGGRTGELFF
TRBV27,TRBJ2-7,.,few,TGTGCCAGCAGTTCACAGGGACGGTGGTACGAGCAGTACTTC,CASSSQGRWYEQYF
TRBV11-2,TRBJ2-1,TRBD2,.,TGTGCCAGCAGCTTTAGGCTAGCGGGCAATGAGCAGTTCTTC,CASSFRLAGNEQFF
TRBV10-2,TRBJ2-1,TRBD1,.,TGCGCCAGCAGGGGGACAGGGAGCGATGAGCAGTTCTTC,CASRGTGSDEQFF
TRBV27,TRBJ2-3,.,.,TGTGCCAGCAGTTTAGTTCCAGTCGGCACAGATACGCAGTATTTT,CASSLVPVGTDTQYF
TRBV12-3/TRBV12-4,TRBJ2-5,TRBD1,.,TGTGCCAGCAGGACGGACAGGGGACAGACCCAGTACTTC,CASRTDRGQTQYF
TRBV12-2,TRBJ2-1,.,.,TGTGCAAGTCGCTTAGTAATATCCCCTCCCTACAATGAGCAGTTCTTC,CASRLVISPPYNEQFF
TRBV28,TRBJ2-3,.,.,TGTGCCAGCAGTTCGGCAGGGCCAGATACGCAGTATTTT,CASSSAGPDTQYF
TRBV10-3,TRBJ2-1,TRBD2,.,TGTGCCATCAGTAGACTAGCGGGACTCAACAATGAGCAGTTCTTC,CAISRLAGLNNEQFF
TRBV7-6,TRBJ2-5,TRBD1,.,TGTGCCAGCAGCTTAGTGCTCTTCCTACAGGGGGGAGGAGAGACCCAGTACTTC,CASSLVLFLQGGGETQYF
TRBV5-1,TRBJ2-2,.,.,TGCGCCAGCAGCTTTAGCCTTTCGAACACCGGGGAGCTGTTTTTT,CASSFSLSNTGELFF
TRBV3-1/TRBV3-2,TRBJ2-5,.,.,TGTGCCAGCAGCCAAAGTGGGGCTGAGAAGACCCAGTACTTC,CASSQSGAEKTQYF
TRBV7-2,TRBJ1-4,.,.,TGTGCCAGCAGCTTAGGTCCAACTAATGAAAAACTGTTTTTT,CASSLGPTNEKLFF
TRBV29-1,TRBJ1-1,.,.,TGCAGCGCTCTAGGGGGGTACACTGAAGCTTTCTTT,CSALGGYTEAFF
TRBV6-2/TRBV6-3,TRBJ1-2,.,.,TGTGCCAGCAGTTATGCCGTCCGCTATGGCTACACCTTC,CASSYAVRYGYTF
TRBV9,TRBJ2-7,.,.,TGTGCCAGCAGCGTAGAGGGCAGGGGGGCCTACGAGCAGTACTTC,CASSVEGRGAYEQYF
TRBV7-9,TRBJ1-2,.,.,TGTGCCAGCAGCGCACAGGGAGGCGCCTATGGCTACACCTTC,CASSAQGGAYGYTF
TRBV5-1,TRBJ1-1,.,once,TGCGCCAGCAGCTGGGGGCTCCCGGAAAACACTGAAGCTTTCTTT,CASSWGLPENTEAFF
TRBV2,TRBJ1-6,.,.,TGTGCCAGCACGAGCGCAATGGACGGTTCACCCCTCCACTTT,CASTSAMDGSPLHF
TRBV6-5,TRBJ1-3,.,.,TGTGCCAGCAGTTACATAGGCGGGAGGGGAAACACCATATATTTT,CASSYIGGRGNTIYF
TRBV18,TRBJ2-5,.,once,TGTGCCAGCTCACCACTAGAAAGTGAGACCCAGTACTTC,CASSPLESETQYF
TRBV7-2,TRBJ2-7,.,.,TGTGCCAGCAGCCCCCAGAGGACAGCATCCTACGAGCAGTACTTC,CASSPQRTASYEQYF
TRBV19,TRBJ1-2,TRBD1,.,TGTGCCAGTAGCCCTTCCCGGACAGGGGGCGACTATGGCTACACCTTC,CASSPSRTGGDYGYTF
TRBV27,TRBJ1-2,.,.,TGTGCCAGCAGTCCGACAACCCACTATGGCTACACCTTC,CASSPTTHYGYTF
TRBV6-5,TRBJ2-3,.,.,TGTGCCAGCAGTTTAGGTCGTGATACGCAGTATTTT,CASSLGRDTQYF
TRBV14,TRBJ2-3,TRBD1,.,TGTGCCAGCAGCCGTCCGGGACAGGGATTTACAGATACGCAGTATTTT,CASSRPGQGFTDTQYF
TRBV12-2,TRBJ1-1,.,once,TGTGCAAGTCCCTCCTGGGGTGGGCGTGCTGAAGCTTTCTTT,CASPSWGGRAEAFF
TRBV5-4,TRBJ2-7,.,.,TGTGCCAGCAGCTTGGTGCGGGGAAGCTCCTACGAGCAGTACTTC,CASSLVRGSSYEQYF
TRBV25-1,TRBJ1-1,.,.,TGTGCCAGCGTGAGGAACACTGAAGCTTTCTTT,CASVRNTEAFF
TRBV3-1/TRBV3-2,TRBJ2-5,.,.,TGTGCCAGCAGCCAGCTAAAAGAGACCCAGTACTTC,CASSQLKETQYF
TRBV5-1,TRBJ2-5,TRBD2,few,TGCGCCAGCAGCGGGACTAGCGGGGGGGCAAGGGAGACCCAGTACTTC,CASSGTSGGARETQYF
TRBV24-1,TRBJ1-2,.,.,TGTGCCACCAGTGATAGCGGGAGCGGCTATGGCTACACCTTC,CATSDSGSGYGYTF